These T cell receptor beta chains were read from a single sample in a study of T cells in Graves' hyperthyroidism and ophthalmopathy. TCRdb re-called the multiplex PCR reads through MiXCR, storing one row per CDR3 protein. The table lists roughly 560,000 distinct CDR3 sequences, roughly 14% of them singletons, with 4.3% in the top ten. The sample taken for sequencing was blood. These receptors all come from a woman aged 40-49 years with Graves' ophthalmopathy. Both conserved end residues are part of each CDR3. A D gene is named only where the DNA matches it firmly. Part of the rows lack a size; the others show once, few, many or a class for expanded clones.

CSAQQGANTGELFF	TGCAGCGCTCAACAGGGCGCGAACACCGGGGAGCTGTTTTTT	.	few	TRBJ2-2	TRBV29-1
CASSGLTGANNEKLFF	TGCGCCAGCAGCGGCCTGACAGGGGCGAATAATGAAAAACTGTTTTTT	TRBD1	many	TRBJ1-4	TRBV5-1
CASGSPLAGQETQYF	TGTGCTAGTGGTTCACCCCTAGCGGGGCAAGAGACCCAGTACTTC	TRBD2	many	TRBJ2-5	TRBV12-5
CASSEGDRGGTEAFF	TGTGCCAGCAGTGAAGGGGACAGGGGAGGGACTGAAGCTTTCTTT	TRBD1	many	TRBJ1-1	TRBV2
CASSLTRANYEQYF	TGTGCCAGCAGTCTTACGCGGGCAAACTACGAGCAGTACTTC	.	many	TRBJ2-7	TRBV27
CACRTGPESFPDSF	TGTGCCTGTAGAACCGGGCCCGAGAGCTTTCCCGACTCGTTC	.	.	TRBJ2-7	TRBV28
CSARFEGANSPLHF	TGCAGTGCTAGGTTCGAAGGGGCTAATTCACCCCTCCACTTT	.	many	TRBJ1-6	TRBV20-1
CASARTGGNTEAFF	TGTGCTAGTGCCAGGACAGGGGGGAACACTGAAGCTTTCTTT	TRBD1	many	TRBJ1-1	TRBV12-5
CASSLGPMTGLTPYEQYF	TGTGCCAGCAGCTTAGGCCCGATGACAGGGCTAACCCCCTACGAGCAGTACTTC	TRBD1	many	TRBJ2-7	TRBV11-2
CASSATGPDRGEQYF	TGTGCCAGCAGCGCGACAGGGCCCGACCGGGGCGAGCAGTACTTC	TRBD1	many	TRBJ2-7	TRBV7-2
CAISGSEGTIKTQYF	TGTGCCATCAGTGGGAGCGAGGGGACAATAAAGACCCAGTACTTC	.	many	TRBJ2-5	TRBV10-3
CASSATGIGYTEAFF	TGTGCCAGCAGCGCGACAGGGATAGGGTACACTGAAGCTTTCTTT	TRBD1	many	TRBJ1-1	TRBV7-2
CASSPDRTSESYEQYF	TGTGCCAGCAGTCCGGATAGGACTAGCGAATCCTACGAGCAGTACTTC	TRBD2	many	TRBJ2-7	TRBV28
CASSQEAGDPYEQYF	TGCGCCAGCAGCCAGGAAGCGGGAGACCCCTACGAGCAGTACTTC	TRBD2	.	TRBJ2-7	TRBV4-3
CASRRSWAEQYF	TGTGCCAGCAGGAGGTCTTGGGCCGAGCAGTACTTC	.	.	TRBJ2-7	TRBV28
CASRVEGETQYF	TGTGCCAGCAGAGTGGAGGGGGAGACCCAGTACTTC	.	.	TRBJ2-5	TRBV2
CASSFLQGGSTEAFF	TGTGCCAGCAGTTTCCTCCAGGGTGGGAGCACTGAAGCTTTCTTT	.	many	TRBJ1-1	TRBV28
CASSEAGTVGKNIQYF	TGTGCCAGCAGTGAAGCGGGAACGGTCGGCAAAAACATTCAGTACTTC	.	many	TRBJ2-4	TRBV2
CASSSRSARLSFYEQYF	TGTGCCAGCAGCAGCCGCTCGGCCAGGCTATCTTTCTACGAGCAGTACTTC	.	.	TRBJ2-7	TRBV11-2
CASSAGAGPYEQYF	TGTGCCAGCAGCGCAGGAGCGGGACCCTACGAGCAGTACTTC	TRBD2	many	TRBJ2-7	TRBV9
CASSSTGMTYEQYF	TGTGCCAGCAGTTCCACAGGGATGACCTACGAGCAGTACTTC	.	many	TRBJ2-7	TRBV28
CASSFRQEQYF	TGTGCCAGCAGTTTTCGTCAGGAGCAGTACTTC	.	.	TRBJ2-7	TRBV28
CASSYSSTPNIQYF	TGTGCCAGCAGTTACTCTTCTACCCCCAACATTCAGTACTTC	.	many	TRBJ2-4	TRBV6-5